The clone carrying this TCR beta chain came up a few times. An end of the junction does not agree with germline; a read error may underlie this. The data derive from a study of identical twins. CDR1 and CDR2 from the germline V gene are SGHNT and YENEEA. This CDR3 comprises 13 residues. TCRdb reanalysed the 5' RACE reads using MiXCR and keeps one entry per CDR3 protein. The sample records hundreds of thousands of distinct CDR3 sequences, 15% to 20% being singletons. This sample also appeared in a second study, on T cells expressing NK-cell markers.

The sample taken for sequencing was PBMCs. The chain is built from TRBV11-3 and TRBJ2-1; 8 bases agree with TRBD1. The source is a woman aged 18-29 years in good health. The CDR3 DNA sequence: TGTGCCAGCAGCTTAGTCTTCCAGGGGGCCTTGATCTTC. Translated, it gives CASSLVFQGALIF.